The 20 T cell receptor beta chains listed next were all sequenced from one sample in a study of blood T cells in healthy people across ages. With a J-beta primer mix and a sample-barcoded 5' primer, a second PCR ran 7 to 11 cycles. A single record per CDR3 protein comes from TCRdb applying MiXCR to the 5' RACE reads. Among hundreds of thousands of distinct CDR3 sequences, approximately 52% were seen once, and the ten largest hold about 14%. The sequenced material came from blood. These receptors were taken from a woman of 80 years or more in good health.

In this sample, this clonotype turned up many times. The gene calls are TRBV6-1 and TRBJ2-1; no firm D call. Trimming took off 7 bases at V and 5 bases at J, with 18 bases between the two ends. The CDR3 runs to 15 residues. CDR1 MNHNS and CDR2 SASEGT come from the germline V gene. The CDR3: CASIRRSDNHNEQFF. CDR3 DNA sequence: TGTGCCAGCATCCGAAGGAGCGACAACCACAATGAGCAGTTCTTC.

The chain couples TRBV11-2 to TRBJ2-3; 7 bases align to TRBD2. V dropped 3 bases and J dropped 10; count of bases not matched to a gene: 7. The CDR3 runs to 13 residues. CDR1 and CDR2 from the germline V gene are SGHAT and FQNNGV. The CDR3 region is CASSFRGDGPQYF. Here the CDR3 DNA reads TGTGCCAGCAGCTTTCGGGGGGATGGTCCGCAGTATTTT.

The CDR3, as DNA: TGTGCCAGCAGCGCAAACAGCTTCTCTGGCTACACCTTC. Amino acid sequence: CASSANSFSGYTF. The rearrangement uses TRBV12-3 or TRBV12-4 and TRBJ1-2; D is unclear. The CDR3 extends over 13 amino acids. V dropped 6 bases and J dropped 7 bases, with 15 bases sitting between them.

CDR3 bases: TGTGCCAGCAGTTCGGACATTTATCAGCCCCAGCATTTT. It yields the protein CASSSDIYQPQHF. V and J are TRBV6-2 or TRBV6-3 and TRBJ1-5; TRBD1 is a possible D gene (5 bases). V dropped 4 bases and J dropped 5 bases, with 9 bases sitting between them. There are 13 residues in the CDR3. Germline V gives CDR1 MNHEY, CDR2 SVGEGT.

The rearrangement links TRBV29-1 to TRBJ2-1, with a possible D match to TRBD1 (6 bases). There are 15 residues in the CDR3. Germline V gene data show CDR1 as SQVTM and CDR2 as ANQGSEA. Trimming removed 8 bases at V and 0 bases at J, with 17 bases between. This chain's CDR3 is CSFGGSSSSYNEQFF. In DNA form, the CDR3 reads TGCAGCTTTGGGGGCTCGTCCAGCTCCTACAATGAGCAGTTCTTC.

Comment on this clonotype: A much larger clone lies one base from this, so it may be a read error. V usage is TRBV28 and J usage is TRBJ2-1; tentative D call: TRBD2 (6 bases). The end of the DNA aligns better with TRBJ2-7, so the J call may be wrong. From germline, CDR1 is MDHEN and CDR2 SYDVKM. The CDR3 runs 17 residues. CDR3 bases: TGTGCCAGCAGTCCCACCGGACGGGGGAGCTCCTACAATGAGCAGTACTTC. As protein: CASSPTGRGSSYNEQYF.

As concerns this clonotype: One base away lies a much larger clone, so this may be a sequencing read error. This chain uses TRBV11-1 with TRBJ2-3; 8 bases fit TRBD1. The CDR3 is made up of 13 amino acids. Germline CDR1 SGHAT, CDR2 FQDESV (reference sequence). In DNA, the CDR3 is TGTGTCAGCAGCCGACAGGGGAGGGATACGCAGTATTTT. Its translation: CVSSRQGRDTQYF.

The CDR3 is CASSPGTAHNEQYF. The CDR3 DNA is TGTGCCAGCAGCCCCGGGACCGCCCACAATGAGCAGTACTTC. This rearrangement joins TRBV12-3 or TRBV12-4 to TRBJ2-5; D possibly matches TRBD1 or TRBD2 (5 bases each). There are 14 residues in the CDR3. Trimming pared 6 bases from V and 11 bases from J, leaving 22 bases between.

The chain uses TRBV2 and TRBJ1-5; possible D gene TRBD1, 5 bases. Germline assignment: CDR1 SNHLY and CDR2 FYNNEI. Trimming shortened V by 7 bases and J by 0 bases, and 13 bases separated the two germline ends. There are 15 residues in the CDR3. The CDR3 coding sequence is TGTGCCAGCACCGGGGGGGACGCTAGCAATCAGCCCCAGCATTTT. Its translation: CASTGGDASNQPQHF.

The chain combines TRBV27 with TRBJ1-2; no clear D gene. Germline CDR1 reads MNHEY; CDR2 reads SMNVEV (reference sequence). Trimming stripped 5 bases from V and 8 bases from J, with 21 bases between. CDR3 length: 15 amino acids. CDR3 amino acids: CASSPLGEGIQGYTF. CDR3 nucleotides: TGTGCCAGCAGTCCCCTTGGGGAAGGGATACAAGGCTACACCTTC.

This clonotype was picked up many times. DNA for the CDR3: TGTGCCACCGGGCGGGGGCAGGGGGACTACAATGAGCAGTTCTTC. Translation gives CATGRGQGDYNEQFF. The chain employs TRBV24-1 and TRBJ2-1; D possibly uses TRBD1 or TRBD2 (7 bases each). Trimming shortened V by 9 bases and J by 3 bases, and 17 bases separated the two germline ends. This CDR3 is 15 amino acids long. CDR1 is KGHDR and CDR2 is SFDVKD in the germline V gene.

V usage is TRBV5-1 and J usage is TRBJ2-5, with D possibly being TRBD1 or TRBD2 (6 bases each). CDR1 is SGHRS and CDR2 is YFSETQ in the germline V gene. The V end lost 0 bases, the J end lost 5 bases, and 14 bases lay between the germline ends. The CDR3 is 15 residues long. CDR3 nucleotides: TGCGCCAGCAGCTTGGAGGGGGGTCAAAGGGAGACCCAGTACTTC. Amino acid sequence: CASSLEGGQRETQYF.

The V gene is TRBV10-3, the J gene TRBJ1-2; 7 bases are shared with TRBD1. The CDR3 extends over 13 amino acids. Germline V lookup: CDR1 ENHRY, CDR2 SYGVKD. J was trimmed by 4 bases and V by 10 bases; bases with no gene match: 9. CDR3 DNA: TGTGCCACCTCGGACGGGGACAGCTATGGCTACACCTTC. Residues: CATSDGDSYGYTF.

A note on this clonotype: This may stem from a read error, because a much larger clone lies one nucleotide away. The J gene is TRBJ2-1, the V gene TRBV24-1; 10 bases align to TRBD1. Germline CDR1 and CDR2: KGHDR and SFDVKD. CDR3 length: 13 residues. The CDR3 is CTTGQGAYNEQFF. The DNA of the CDR3 is TGTACCACAGGACAGGGGGCCTACAATGAGCAGTTCTTC.

This clonotype was counted only a few times. The rearrangement uses TRBV7-9 and TRBJ1-4; D perhaps matches TRBD1 (5 bases). V lost 0 bases, J lost 6 bases, and 11 bases lay in between. The CDR3 is made up of 15 amino acids. Germline CDR1 reads SEHNR; CDR2 reads FQNEAQ (reference sequence). CDR3 DNA sequence: TGTGCCAGCAGCTTAGCCCAGGGTTTGTATGAAAAACTGTTTTTT. Its translation is CASSLAQGLYEKLFF. The variable domain in full, with the rest retrieved from reference TRBV7-9 and TRBJ1-4, is DTGVSQNPRHKITKRGQNVTFRCDPISEHNRLYWYRQTLGQGPEFLTYFQNEAQLEKSRLLSDRFSAERPKGSFSTLEIQRTEQGDSAMYLCASSLAQGLYEKLFFGSGTQLSVL.

The sample holds many counts of this clonotype. The V and J genes are TRBV7-2 and TRBJ2-5; no reliable D call. CDR1 and CDR2 (germline): SGHTA, FQGNSA. The CDR3 length is 12 residues. The V gene lost 2 bases and the J gene lost 9 bases, with 10 bases spanning the gap. CDR3 loop: CASSLLLEAQYF. Here the CDR3 DNA reads TGTGCCAGCAGCTTACTGCTCGAGGCCCAGTACTTC.

This clonotype was recorded only once. Just one base apart from a much larger clone, this may be a read error. The chain links TRBV28 to TRBJ2-1; D possibly corresponds to TRBD2 (6 bases). V dropped 3 bases and J dropped 13 bases, with 22 bases sitting between them. The CDR3 is made up of 15 amino acids. Per the germline V gene, CDR1 is MDHEN and CDR2 is SYDVKM. Written as DNA, the CDR3 is TGTGCCAGCAGTTTGAATCGGCTAGCGAAAGAGACCCAGTTCTTC. Translating gives CASSLNRLAKETQFF.

There are many counts of this clonotype. The CDR3 coding sequence is TGCAGTGCTAGAGCCGACAGGGTCCAAGAGACCCAGTACTTC. Translated, it gives CSARADRVQETQYF. J is TRBJ2-5 and V is TRBV20-1; 7 positions agree with TRBD1. This CDR3 has 14 amino acids. J lost 1 base, V lost 1 base, and 3 bases had no gene match. The germline V gene encodes CDR1 DFQATT and CDR2 SNEGSKA (reference sequence).

J is TRBJ2-1 and V is TRBV24-1, with 8 bases identical to TRBD1. Losses at the gene ends were 3 bases for V and 4 bases for J; bases not matched to a gene: 10. CDR1 is KGHDR, CDR2 SFDVKD, per germline. This CDR3 is 17 amino acids long. CDR3 nucleotide sequence: TGTGCCACCAGTGATGACACCGGGACAGGAACTTACAATGAGCAGTTCTTC. It translates to CATSDDTGTGTYNEQFF.

This chain connects TRBV2 to TRBJ2-5; TRBD1 or TRBD2 may be the D gene (5 bases each). The CDR3 is 15 residues long. Germline CDR1 SNHLY, CDR2 FYNNEI. Trimming removed 6 bases at V and 4 bases at J, with 18 bases between. CDR3 region: CASRRGVVGIETQYF. The CDR3 DNA reads as TGTGCCAGCAGAAGGGGAGTAGTGGGGATAGAGACCCAGTACTTC.